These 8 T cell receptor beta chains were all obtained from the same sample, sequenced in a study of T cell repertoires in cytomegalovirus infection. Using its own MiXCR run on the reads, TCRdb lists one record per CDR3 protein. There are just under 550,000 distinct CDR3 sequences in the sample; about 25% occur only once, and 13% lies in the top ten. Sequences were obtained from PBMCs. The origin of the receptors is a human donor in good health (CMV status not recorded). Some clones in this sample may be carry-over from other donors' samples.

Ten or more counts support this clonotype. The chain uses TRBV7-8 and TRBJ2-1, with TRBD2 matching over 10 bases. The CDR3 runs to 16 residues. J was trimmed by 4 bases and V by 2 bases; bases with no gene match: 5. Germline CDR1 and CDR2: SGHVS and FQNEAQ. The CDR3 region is CASSLRGLAWYNEQFF. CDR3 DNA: TGTGCCAGCAGCTTAAGGGGACTAGCGTGGTACAATGAGCAGTTCTTC.

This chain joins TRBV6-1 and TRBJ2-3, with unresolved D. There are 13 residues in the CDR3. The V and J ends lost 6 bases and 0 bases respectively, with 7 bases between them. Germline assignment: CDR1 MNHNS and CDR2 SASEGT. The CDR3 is CASRTYSTDTQYF. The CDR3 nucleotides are TGTGCCAGCAGGACCTACAGCACAGATACGCAGTATTTT.

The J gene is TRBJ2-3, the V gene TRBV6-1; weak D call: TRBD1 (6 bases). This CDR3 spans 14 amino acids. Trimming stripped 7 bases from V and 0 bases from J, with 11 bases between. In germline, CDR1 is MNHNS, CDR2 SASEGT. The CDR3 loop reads CASMLGHSTDTQYF. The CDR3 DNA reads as TGTGCCAGCATGTTGGGACATAGCACAGATACGCAGTATTTT.

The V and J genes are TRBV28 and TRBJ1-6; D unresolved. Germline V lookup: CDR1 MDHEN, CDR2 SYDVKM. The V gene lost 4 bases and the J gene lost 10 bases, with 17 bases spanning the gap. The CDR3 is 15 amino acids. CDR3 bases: TGTGCCAGCAGTTCCCTTGGAGAGGGTCAATCACCCCTCCACTTT. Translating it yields CASSSLGEGQSPLHF.

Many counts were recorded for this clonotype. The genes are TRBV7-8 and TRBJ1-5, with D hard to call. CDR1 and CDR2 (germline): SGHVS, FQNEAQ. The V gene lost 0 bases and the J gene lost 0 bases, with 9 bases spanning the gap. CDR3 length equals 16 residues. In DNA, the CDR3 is TGTGCCAGCAGCTTAGCCCCACCTTATAGCAATCAGCCCCAGCATTTT. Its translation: CASSLAPPYSNQPQHF. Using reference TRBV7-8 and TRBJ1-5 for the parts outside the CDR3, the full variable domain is GAGVSQSPRYKVAKRGQDVALRCDPISGHVSLFWYQQALGQGPEFLTYFQNEAQLDKSGLPSDRFFAERPEGSVSTLKIQRTQQEDSAVYLCASSLAPPYSNQPQHFGDGTRLSIL.

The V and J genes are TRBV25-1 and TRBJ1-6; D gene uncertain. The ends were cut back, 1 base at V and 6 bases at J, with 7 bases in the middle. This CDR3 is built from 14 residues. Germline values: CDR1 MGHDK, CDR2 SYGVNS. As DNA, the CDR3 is TGTGCCAGCAGTGAATGGCTGGTTAATTCACCCCTCCACTTT. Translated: CASSEWLVNSPLHF.

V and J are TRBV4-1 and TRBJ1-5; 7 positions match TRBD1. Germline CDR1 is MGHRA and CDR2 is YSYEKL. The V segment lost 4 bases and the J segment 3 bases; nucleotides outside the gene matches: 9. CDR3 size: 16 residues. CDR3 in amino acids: CASSLGLGQFNQPQHF. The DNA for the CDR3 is TGCGCCAGCAGCCTGGGCTTGGGACAGTTCAATCAGCCCCAGCATTTT.

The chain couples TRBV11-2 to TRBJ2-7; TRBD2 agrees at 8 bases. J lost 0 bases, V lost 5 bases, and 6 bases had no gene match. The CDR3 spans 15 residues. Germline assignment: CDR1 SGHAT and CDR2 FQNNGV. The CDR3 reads CASSRRTSSSYEQYF. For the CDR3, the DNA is TGTGCCAGCAGCCGCCGGACTAGCAGCTCCTACGAGCAGTACTTC.